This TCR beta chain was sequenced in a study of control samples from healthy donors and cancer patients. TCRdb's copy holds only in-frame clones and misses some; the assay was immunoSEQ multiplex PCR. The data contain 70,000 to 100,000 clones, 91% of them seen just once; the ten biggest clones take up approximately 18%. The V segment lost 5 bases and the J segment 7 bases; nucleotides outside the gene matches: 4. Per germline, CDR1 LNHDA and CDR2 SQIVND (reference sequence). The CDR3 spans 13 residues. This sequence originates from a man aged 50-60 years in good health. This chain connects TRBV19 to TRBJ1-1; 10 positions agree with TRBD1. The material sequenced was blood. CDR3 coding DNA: TGTGCCAGTAGTGGGGACAGGGGAGGTGAAGCTTTCTTT. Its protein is CASSGDRGGEAFF.